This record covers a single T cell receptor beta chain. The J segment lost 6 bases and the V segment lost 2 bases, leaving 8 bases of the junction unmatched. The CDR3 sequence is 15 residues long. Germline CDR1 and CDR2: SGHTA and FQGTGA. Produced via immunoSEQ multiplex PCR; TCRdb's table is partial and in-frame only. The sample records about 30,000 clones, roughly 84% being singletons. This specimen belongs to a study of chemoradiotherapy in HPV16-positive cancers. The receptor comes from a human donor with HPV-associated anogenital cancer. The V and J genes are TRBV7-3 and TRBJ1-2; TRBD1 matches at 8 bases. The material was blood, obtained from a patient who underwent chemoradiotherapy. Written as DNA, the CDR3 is TGTGCCAGCAGCTTATCTGGGACAGGTTCGGATGGCTACACCTTC. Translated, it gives CASSLSGTGSDGYTF.